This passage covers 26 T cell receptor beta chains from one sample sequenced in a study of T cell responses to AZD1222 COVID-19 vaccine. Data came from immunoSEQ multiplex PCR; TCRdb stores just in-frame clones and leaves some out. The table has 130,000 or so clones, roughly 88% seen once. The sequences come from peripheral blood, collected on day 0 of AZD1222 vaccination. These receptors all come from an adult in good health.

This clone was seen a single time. CDR3 sequence (DNA): TGTGCCAGCAGCGTAAGCCCAGGGACTCGGAATTCACCCCTCCACTTT. Protein sequence: CASSVSPGTRNSPLHF. The V call is TRBV9, the J call TRBJ1-6; TRBD1 might be the D (5 bases). In germline, CDR1 is SGDLS, CDR2 YYNGEE. V was trimmed by 1 base and J by 7 bases, leaving 15 bases between them. The CDR3 is 16 residues long.

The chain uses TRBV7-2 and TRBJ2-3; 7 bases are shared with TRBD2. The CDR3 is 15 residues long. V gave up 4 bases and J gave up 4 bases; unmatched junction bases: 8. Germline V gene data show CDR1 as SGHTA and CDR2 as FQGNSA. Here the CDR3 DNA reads TGTGCCAGCAGCTCTGGACTAGGTTCCGCAGATACGCAGTATTTT. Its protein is CASSSGLGSADTQYF.

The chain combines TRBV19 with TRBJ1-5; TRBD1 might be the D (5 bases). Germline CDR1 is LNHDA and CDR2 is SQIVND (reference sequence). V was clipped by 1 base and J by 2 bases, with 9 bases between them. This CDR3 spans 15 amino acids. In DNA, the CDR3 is TGTGCCAGTAGTATAGGGACACGAGGCAATCAGCCCCAGCATTTT. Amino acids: CASSIGTRGNQPQHF.

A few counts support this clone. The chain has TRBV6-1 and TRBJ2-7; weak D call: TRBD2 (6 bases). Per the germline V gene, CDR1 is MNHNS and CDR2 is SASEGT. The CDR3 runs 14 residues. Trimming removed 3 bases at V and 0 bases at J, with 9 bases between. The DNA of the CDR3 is TGTGCCAGCAGTGATAGCGGTACCTCCTACGAGCAGTACTTC. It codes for CASSDSGTSYEQYF.

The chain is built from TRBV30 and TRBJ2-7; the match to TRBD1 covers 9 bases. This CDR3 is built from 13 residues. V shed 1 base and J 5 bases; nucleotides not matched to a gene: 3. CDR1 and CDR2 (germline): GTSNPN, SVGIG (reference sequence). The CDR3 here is CAWSGGQGDEQYF. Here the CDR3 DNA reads TGTGCCTGGAGTGGGGGACAGGGTGACGAGCAGTACTTC. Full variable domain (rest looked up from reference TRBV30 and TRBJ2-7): SQTIHQWPATLVQPVGSPLSLECTVEGTSNPNLYWYRQAAGRGLQLLFYSVGIGQISSEVPQNLSASRPQDRQFILSSKKLLLSDSGFYLCAWSGGQGDEQYFGPGTRLTVT.

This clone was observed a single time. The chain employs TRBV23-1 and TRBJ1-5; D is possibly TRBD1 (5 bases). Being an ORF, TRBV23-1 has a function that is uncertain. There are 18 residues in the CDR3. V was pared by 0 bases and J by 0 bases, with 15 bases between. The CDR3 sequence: CASSQSLAGWRSNQPQHF. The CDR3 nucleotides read TGCGCCAGCAGTCAATCGTTGGCAGGGTGGCGTAGCAATCAGCCCCAGCATTTT.

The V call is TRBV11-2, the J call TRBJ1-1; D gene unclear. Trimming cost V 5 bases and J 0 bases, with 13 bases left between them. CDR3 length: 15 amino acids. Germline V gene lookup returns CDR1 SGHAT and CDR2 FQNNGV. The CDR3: CASSLDGDMNTEAFF. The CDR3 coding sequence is TGTGCCAGCAGCCTCGACGGAGACATGAACACTGAAGCTTTCTTT.

The DNA for the CDR3 is TGTGCCAGCAGGACAGGCTGGAGTCAGCCCCAGCATTTT. Translation: CASRTGWSQPQHF. The chain recombines TRBV2 with TRBJ1-5, with D maybe TRBD1 (6 bases). The CDR3 covers 13 residues. Trimming shortened V by 6 bases and J by 6 bases, and 12 bases separated the two germline ends. CDR1 and CDR2 (germline): SNHLY, FYNNEI.

CDR3 in DNA: TGTGCCAGCACCGTTAGTGGGCGGGTGATAAAGCAGTACTTC. Its protein is CASTVSGRVIKQYF. The V call is TRBV7-9, the J call TRBJ2-7, with D tentatively TRBD2 (5 bases). This CDR3 has 14 residues. Trimming took 7 bases from V and 8 from J, leaving 21 bases between them. CDR1 is SEHNR, CDR2 FQNEAQ, per germline (reference sequence).

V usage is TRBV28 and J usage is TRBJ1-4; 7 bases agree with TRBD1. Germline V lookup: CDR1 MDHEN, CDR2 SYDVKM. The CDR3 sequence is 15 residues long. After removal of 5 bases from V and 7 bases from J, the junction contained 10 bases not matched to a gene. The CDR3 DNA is TGTGCCAGCAGTCTGCTACAGGGGCTGGGTGAAAAACTGTTTTTT. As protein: CASSLLQGLGEKLFF.

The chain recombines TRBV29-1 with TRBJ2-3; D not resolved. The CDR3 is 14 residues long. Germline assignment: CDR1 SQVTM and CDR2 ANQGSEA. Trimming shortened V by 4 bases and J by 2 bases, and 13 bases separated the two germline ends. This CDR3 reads CSVAGRDPTDTQYF. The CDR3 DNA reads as TGCAGCGTTGCCGGGCGAGACCCCACAGATACGCAGTATTTT.

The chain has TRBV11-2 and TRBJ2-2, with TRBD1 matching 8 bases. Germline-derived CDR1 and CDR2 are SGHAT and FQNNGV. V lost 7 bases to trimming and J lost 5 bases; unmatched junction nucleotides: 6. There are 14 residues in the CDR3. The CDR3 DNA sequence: TGTGCCAGCATCGGGGACAGGACTACCGGGGAGCTGTTTTTT. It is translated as CASIGDRTTGELFF.

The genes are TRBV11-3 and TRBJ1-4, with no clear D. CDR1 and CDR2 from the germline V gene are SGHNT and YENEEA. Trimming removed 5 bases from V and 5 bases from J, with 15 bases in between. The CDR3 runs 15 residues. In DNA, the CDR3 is TGTGCCAGCAGCCGAGACCAGGCGGTCAATGAAAAACTGTTTTTT. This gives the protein CASSRDQAVNEKLFF.

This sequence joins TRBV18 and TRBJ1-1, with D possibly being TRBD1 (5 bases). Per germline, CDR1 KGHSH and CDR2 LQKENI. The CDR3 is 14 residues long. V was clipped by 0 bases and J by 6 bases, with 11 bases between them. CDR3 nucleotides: TGTGCCAGCTCACCACCGGGACGTCTCCCTGAAGCTTTCTTT. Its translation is CASSPPGRLPEAFF.

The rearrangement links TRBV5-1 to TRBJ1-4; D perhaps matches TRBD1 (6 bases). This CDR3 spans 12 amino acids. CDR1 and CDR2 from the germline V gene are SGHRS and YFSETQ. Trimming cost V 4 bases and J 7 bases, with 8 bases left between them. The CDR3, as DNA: TGCGCCAGCAGCGCCAGGGGTGAAAAACTGTTTTTT. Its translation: CASSARGEKLFF.

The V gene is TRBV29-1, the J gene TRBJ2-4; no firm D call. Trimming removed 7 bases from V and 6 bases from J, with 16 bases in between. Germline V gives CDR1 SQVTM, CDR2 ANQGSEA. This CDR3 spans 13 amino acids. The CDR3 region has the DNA TGCAGCGCCGCCCAGGATCTGGGAAACATTCAGTACTTC. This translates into CSAAQDLGNIQYF.

The CDR3 here is CASSAVGGTDTQYF. The CDR3 DNA is TGTGCCAGCAGCGCCGTAGGGGGCACAGATACGCAGTATTTT. The V and J genes are TRBV7-7 and TRBJ2-3; possibly TRBD1 for D (5 bases). Trimming stripped 5 bases from V and 1 base from J, with 10 bases between. CDR3 size: 14 residues. Germline CDR1 SSHAT, CDR2 FNYEAQ (reference sequence). Complete variable domain (other parts from reference TRBV7-7 and TRBJ2-3): GAGVSQSPRYKVTKRGQDVTLRCDPISSHATLYWYQQALGQGPEFLTYFNYEAQPDKSGLPSDRFSAERPEGSISTLTIQRTEQRDSAMYRCASSAVGGTDTQYFGPGTRLTVL.

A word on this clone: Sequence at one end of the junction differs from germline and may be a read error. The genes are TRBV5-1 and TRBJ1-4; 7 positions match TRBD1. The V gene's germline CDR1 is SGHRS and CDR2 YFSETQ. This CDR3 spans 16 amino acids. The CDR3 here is CASSLGQGITKEKLFF. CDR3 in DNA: TGCGCCAGCAGCTTGGGACAGGGTATCACTAAAGAAAAACTGTTTTTT.

Here the CDR3 DNA reads TGTGCCAGTAGGGGGGACAGGGCGGTCGCTAACTATGGCTACACCTTC. It codes for CASRGDRAVANYGYTF. The V gene is TRBV19, the J gene TRBJ1-2; 9 bases line up with TRBD1. There are 16 residues in the CDR3. V shed 6 bases and J 0 bases; nucleotides not matched to a gene: 8. Germline lookup yields CDR1 LNHDA and CDR2 SQIVND (reference sequence).

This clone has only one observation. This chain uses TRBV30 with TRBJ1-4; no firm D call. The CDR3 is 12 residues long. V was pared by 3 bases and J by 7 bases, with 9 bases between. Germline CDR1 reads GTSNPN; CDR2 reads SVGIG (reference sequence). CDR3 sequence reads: CAWRTDSEKLFF. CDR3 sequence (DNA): TGTGCCTGGAGAACGGATTCTGAAAAACTGTTTTTT.

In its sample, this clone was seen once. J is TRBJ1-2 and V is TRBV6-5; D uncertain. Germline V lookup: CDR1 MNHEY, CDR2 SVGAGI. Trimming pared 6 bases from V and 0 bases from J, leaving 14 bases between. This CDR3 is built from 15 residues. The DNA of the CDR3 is TGTGCCAGCAGCCTTGACACTATTTCTAACTATGGCTACACCTTC. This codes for CASSLDTISNYGYTF.

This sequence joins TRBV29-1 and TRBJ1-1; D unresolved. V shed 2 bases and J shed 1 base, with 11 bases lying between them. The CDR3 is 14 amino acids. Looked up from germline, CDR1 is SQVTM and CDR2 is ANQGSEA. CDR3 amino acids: CSVELVQRNTEAFF. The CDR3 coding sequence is TGCAGCGTTGAATTGGTACAGCGGAACACTGAAGCTTTCTTT.

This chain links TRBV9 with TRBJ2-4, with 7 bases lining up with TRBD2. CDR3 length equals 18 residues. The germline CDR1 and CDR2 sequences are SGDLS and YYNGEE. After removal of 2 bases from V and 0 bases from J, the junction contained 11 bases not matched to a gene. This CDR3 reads CASSVGGSRPLAKNIQYF. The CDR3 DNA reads TGTGCCAGCAGCGTGGGGGGGTCAAGGCCCCTAGCCAAAAACATTCAGTACTTC. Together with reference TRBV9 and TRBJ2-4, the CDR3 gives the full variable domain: DSGVTQTPKHLITATGQRVTLRCSPRSGDLSVYWYQQSLDQGLQFLIQYYNGEERAKGNILERFSAQQFPDLHSELNLSSLELGDSALYFCASSVGGSRPLAKNIQYFGAGTRLSVL.

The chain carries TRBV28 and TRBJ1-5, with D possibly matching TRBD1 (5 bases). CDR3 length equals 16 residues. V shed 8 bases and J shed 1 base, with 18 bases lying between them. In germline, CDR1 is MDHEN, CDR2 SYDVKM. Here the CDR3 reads CASGTSGFLSNQPQHF. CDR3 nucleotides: TGTGCCAGCGGAACCTCAGGGTTTCTGAGCAATCAGCCCCAGCATTTT.

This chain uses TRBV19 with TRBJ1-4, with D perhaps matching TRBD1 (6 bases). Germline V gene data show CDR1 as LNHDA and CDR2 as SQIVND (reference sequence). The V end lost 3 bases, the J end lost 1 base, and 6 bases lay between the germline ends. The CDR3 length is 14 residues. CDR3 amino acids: CASSMTGTNEKLFF. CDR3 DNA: TGTGCCAGTAGTATGACAGGAACTAATGAAAAACTGTTTTTT.

The CDR3 DNA reads as TGTGCCAGCAGTCGCTTCCTAGCGGGAGTATTGGAGACCCAGTACTTC. This sequence encodes CASSRFLAGVLETQYF. This chain links TRBV27 with TRBJ2-5, with 10 bases matching TRBD2. The CDR3 covers 16 residues. Trimming cost V 5 bases and J 5 bases; bases outside gene matches: 11. Germline V gene lookup returns CDR1 MNHEY and CDR2 SMNVEV (reference sequence).